Only one count was recorded for the clone carrying this T cell receptor (beta chain). The sample is drawn from a study of technical replicates of blood from a few donors. This CDR3 is 13 amino acids long. V shed 4 bases and J shed 6 bases, with 14 bases lying between them. Germline V gene lookup returns CDR1 SGHDT and CDR2 YYEEEE. This table comes from immunoSEQ multiplex PCR, and its TCRdb copy is limited to in-frame clones, with some not included. The data show about 70,000 clones, approximately 96% seen once. The chain has TRBV5-6 and TRBJ2-7, with D possibly matching TRBD2 (5 bases). Sequenced material: T cells isolated from PBMCs. The source of this sequence is a human donor in good health. The CDR3 loop is CASSEILGLEQYF. The CDR3 nucleotides are TGTGCCAGCAGCGAAATACTCGGACTCGAGCAGTACTTC. The full variable domain, in which reference TRBV5-6 and TRBJ2-7 provide the parts outside the CDR3, is DAGVTQSPTHLIKTRGQQVTLRCSPKSGHDTVSWYQQALGQGPQFIFQYYEEEERQRGNFPDRFSGHQFPNYSSELNVNALLLGDSALYLCASSEILGLEQYFGPGTRLTVT.